The source of this TCR beta chain is a study of blood T cell repertoires in COVID-19. About the research overall: Collection of acute and convalescent COVID-19 samples took place in the United States, Italy and Spain.

The CDR3 has 16 amino acids. CDR1 is SGHTA and CDR2 is FQGTGA in the germline V gene. J gave up 1 base and V 5 bases, and 9 bases lay outside the gene matches. In the authors' workflow: Amplified reference gene primers provided the basis for estimating nucleated cell counts. Clones were sequenced by immunoSEQ multiplex PCR, and TCRdb holds only the in-frame ones, with some missing. Clone size and V and J calls were adopted from that table, with D and trimming inferred from the DNA. The repertoire includes more than 65,000 clones, about four fifths of them detected once, and about 10% sits in the top ten.

V and J are TRBV7-3 and TRBJ1-1; 8 bases are a match to TRBD1. The TCR comes from a human donor in a cohort sampled during active COVID-19. Sequencing was done on a sample of peripheral blood. DNA for the CDR3: TGTGCCAGCAGCCCTACAAAGGGACAGGCGAACACTGAAGCTTTCTTT. Protein product: CASSPTKGQANTEAFF.